This T cell receptor (beta chain) stems from a study of early T cells in non-severe SARS-CoV-2 infection. MiXCR, applied by TCRdb to the 5' RACE reads, yields one record per CDR3 protein. The table shows under 95,000 distinct CDR3 sequences, with more than 12% occurring only once. The CDR3 extends over 13 amino acids. V trimming: 6 bases; J trimming: 9 bases; junction bases outside the gene matches: 7. The germline CDR1 and CDR2 sequences are SQVTM and ANQGSEA. This TCR was sampled from an adult who was a healthcare worker with PCR-confirmed SARS-CoV-2 infection or an uninfected control (not recorded which). This chain joins TRBV29-1 and TRBJ1-4, with TRBD1 identical over 10 bases. Sequencing was done on a sample of whole blood. Written as DNA, the CDR3 is TGCAGCGTCCGGACAGGGGGATCGCAAAAACTGTTTTTT. It yields the protein CSVRTGGSQKLFF.